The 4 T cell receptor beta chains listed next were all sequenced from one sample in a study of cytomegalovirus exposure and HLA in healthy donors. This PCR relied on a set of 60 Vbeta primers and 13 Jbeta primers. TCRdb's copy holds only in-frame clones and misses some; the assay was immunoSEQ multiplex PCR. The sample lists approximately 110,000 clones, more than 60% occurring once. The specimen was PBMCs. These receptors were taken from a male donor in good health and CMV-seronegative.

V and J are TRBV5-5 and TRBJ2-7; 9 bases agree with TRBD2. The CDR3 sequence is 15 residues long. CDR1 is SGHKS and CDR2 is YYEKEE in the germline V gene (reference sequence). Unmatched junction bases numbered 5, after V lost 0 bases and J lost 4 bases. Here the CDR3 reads CASSLAAGGAYEQYF. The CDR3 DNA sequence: TGTGCCAGCAGCTTGGCGGCGGGAGGGGCGTACGAGCAGTACTTC. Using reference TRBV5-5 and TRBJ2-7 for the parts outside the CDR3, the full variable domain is DAGVTQSPTHLIKTRGQQVTLRCSPISGHKSVSWYQQVLGQGPQFIFQYYEKEERGRGNFPDRFSARQFPNYSSELNVNALLLGDSALYLCASSLAAGGAYEQYFGPGTRLTVT.

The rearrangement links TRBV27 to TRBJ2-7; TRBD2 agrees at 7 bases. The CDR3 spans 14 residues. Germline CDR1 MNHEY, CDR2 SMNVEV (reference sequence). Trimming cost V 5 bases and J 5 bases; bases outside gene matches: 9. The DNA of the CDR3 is TGTGCCAGCAGTCCCGGGAGGACGGGGAACGAGCAGTACTTC. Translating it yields CASSPGRTGNEQYF.

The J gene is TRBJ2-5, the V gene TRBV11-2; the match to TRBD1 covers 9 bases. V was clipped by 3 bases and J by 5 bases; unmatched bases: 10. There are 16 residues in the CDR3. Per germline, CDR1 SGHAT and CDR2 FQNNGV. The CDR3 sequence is CASSLGSGQGGETQYF. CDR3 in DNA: TGTGCCAGCAGCTTGGGGTCGGGACAGGGAGGCGAGACCCAGTACTTC.

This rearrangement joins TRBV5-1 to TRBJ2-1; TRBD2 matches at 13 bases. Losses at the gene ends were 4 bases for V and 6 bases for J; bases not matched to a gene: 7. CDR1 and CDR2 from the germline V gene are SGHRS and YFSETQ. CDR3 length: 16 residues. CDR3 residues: CASSLGLAGVGNEQFF. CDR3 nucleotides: TGCGCCAGCAGCCTAGGACTAGCGGGAGTCGGCAATGAGCAGTTCTTC.